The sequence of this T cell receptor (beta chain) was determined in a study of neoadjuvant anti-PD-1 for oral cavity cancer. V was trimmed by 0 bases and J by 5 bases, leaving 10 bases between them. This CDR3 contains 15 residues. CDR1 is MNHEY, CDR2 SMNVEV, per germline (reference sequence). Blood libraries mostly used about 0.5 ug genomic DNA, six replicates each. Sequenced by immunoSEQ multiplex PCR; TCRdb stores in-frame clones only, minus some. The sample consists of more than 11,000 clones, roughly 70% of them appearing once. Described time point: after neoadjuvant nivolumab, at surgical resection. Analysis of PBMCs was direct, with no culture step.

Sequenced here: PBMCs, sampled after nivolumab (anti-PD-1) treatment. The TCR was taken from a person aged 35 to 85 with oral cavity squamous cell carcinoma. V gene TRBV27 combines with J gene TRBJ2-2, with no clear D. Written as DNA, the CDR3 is TGTGCCAGCAGTTTATCTGCCCAAGGGACCGGGGAGCTGTTTTTT. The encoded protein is CASSLSAQGTGELFF.